This TCR beta chain was captured in a study of blood T cells in healthy people across ages. This CDR3 is built from 15 residues. Deletions cut 5 bases from V and 4 bases from J, with 15 bases between. A second PCR, run for roughly 7 to 11 cycles, used a sample-barcoded 5' primer plus a J-beta primer mix. TCRdb reprocessed the 5' RACE reads via MiXCR and lists one record per CDR3 protein. Here the sample spans 1.4 million or so distinct CDR3 sequences, about 42% being singletons. Sample: blood. The V call is TRBV12-3 or TRBV12-4, the J call TRBJ2-1; D gene unclear. This TCR came from a woman under 30 in good health. In DNA, the CDR3 is TGTGCCAGCAGTGACCGGTCAGACCGTTACAATGAGCAGTTCTTC. This translates into CASSDRSDRYNEQFF.